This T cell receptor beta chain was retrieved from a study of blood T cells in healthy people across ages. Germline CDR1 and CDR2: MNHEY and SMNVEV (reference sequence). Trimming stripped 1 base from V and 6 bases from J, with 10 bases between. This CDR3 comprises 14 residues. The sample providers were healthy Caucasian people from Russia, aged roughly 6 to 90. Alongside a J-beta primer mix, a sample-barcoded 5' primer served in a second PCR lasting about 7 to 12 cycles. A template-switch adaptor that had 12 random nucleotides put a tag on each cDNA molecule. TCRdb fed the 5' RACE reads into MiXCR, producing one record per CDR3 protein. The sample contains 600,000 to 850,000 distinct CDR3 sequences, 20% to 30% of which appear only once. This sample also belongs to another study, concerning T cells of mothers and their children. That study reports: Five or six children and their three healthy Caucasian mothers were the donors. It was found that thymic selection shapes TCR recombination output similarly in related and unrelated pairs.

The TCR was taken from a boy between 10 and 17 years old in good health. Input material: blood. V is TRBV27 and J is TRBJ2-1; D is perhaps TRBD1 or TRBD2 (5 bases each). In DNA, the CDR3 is TGTGCCAGCAGTTTATACACAGGAGGCAATGAGCAGTTCTTC. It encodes CASSLYTGGNEQFF.